This T cell receptor (beta chain) was sequenced during a study of blood T cell repertoires in COVID-19. Germline V gene data show CDR1 as MNHEY and CDR2 as SMNVEV (reference sequence). The CDR3 is 15 residues long. J gave up 15 bases and V 6 bases, and 18 bases lay outside the gene matches. TCRdb's table, derived via immunoSEQ multiplex PCR, lists solely in-frame clones and lacks some. The table lists about 260,000 clones, more than 70% of them singletons. The clonotype comes from a woman aged 50 to 60 with acute or convalescent COVID-19. The chain uses TRBV27 and TRBJ1-4; TRBD1 aligns across 8 bases. The sequenced sample consisted of peripheral blood. CDR3 in DNA: TGTGCCAGCAGCAATCGACAGGGGTGGGTTCTTGGTTTGTTTTTT. This gives the protein CASSNRQGWVLGLFF.